This entry lists 27 T cell receptor beta chains sequenced from one sample in a study of spatial heterogeneity in lung cancer. In TCRdb, the 5' RACE reads were re-called with MiXCR into one record per CDR3 protein. The sample has about 56,000 distinct CDR3 sequences, around 8.4% seen once. Time point here: sample taken at primary tumor resection. Material for sequencing was whole RNA from tumor, nontumor lung or frozen PBMC, left unsorted. This sample comprised PBMCs, obtained at surgery. The receptors shown here come from a female donor with early-stage non-small cell lung cancer.

This clonotype was observed many times. The CDR3 DNA reads TGTGCCAGCAGCCCGGCGGGGACCCGCGGGGGGAATGAGCAGTTCTTC. Translation gives CASSPAGTRGGNEQFF. This chain connects TRBV7-9 to TRBJ2-1; TRBD2 matches at 8 bases. V lost 5 bases to trimming and J lost 7 bases; unmatched junction nucleotides: 13. CDR1 SEHNR and CDR2 FQNEAQ come from the germline V gene (reference sequence). The CDR3 is 16 amino acids.

The rearrangement uses TRBV20-1 and TRBJ2-5; possibly TRBD1 for D (6 bases). This CDR3 region has 13 residues. V was trimmed by 6 bases and J by 2 bases, leaving 13 bases between them. CDR1 and CDR2 (germline): DFQATT, SNEGSKA (reference sequence). The DNA of the CDR3 is TGCAGTGCCCACCGGGACACGCAAGAGACCCAGTACTTC. It yields the protein CSAHRDTQETQYF.

This clonotype was seen ten or more times. V is TRBV20-1 and J is TRBJ1-6; D is unresolved. Germline V CDR1 and CDR2: DFQATT, SNEGSKA (reference sequence). The CDR3 contains 14 residues. Trimming cost V 3 bases and J 7 bases, with 13 bases left between them. CDR3 coding DNA: TGCAGTGCTAGTGGAGGGCCTGAAAATTCACCCCTCCACTTT. This gives the protein CSASGGPENSPLHF.

This clonotype was counted many times. This chain connects TRBV5-1 to TRBJ2-4; perhaps TRBD1 as D (6 bases). The CDR3 extends over 15 amino acids. V was trimmed by 4 bases and J by 5 bases, leaving 16 bases between them. CDR1 SGHRS and CDR2 YFSETQ come from the germline V gene. This chain's CDR3 is CASSKTSGVENIQYF. In nucleotides, the CDR3 is TGCGCCAGCAGCAAAACCTCAGGGGTGGAAAACATTCAGTACTTC.

As for this clonotype: This sequence may be a read error, since a much larger clone differs from it by one base. V usage is TRBV20-1 and J usage is TRBJ2-7, with D possibly being TRBD1 (6 bases). From germline, CDR1 is DFQATT and CDR2 SNEGSKA (reference sequence). V was cut by 7 bases and J by 2 bases, with 18 bases left in between. The CDR3 sequence is 14 residues long. The CDR3 coding sequence is TGCAGTGGTACCGACAAGGGACAAGCCTACGAGCAGTACTTC. Its protein is CSGTDKGQAYEQYF.

This clonotype has more than one count but fewer than ten. The V and J genes are TRBV13 and TRBJ1-5; D is ambiguous. The CDR3 consists of 12 residues. The germline V and J ends were trimmed by 3 bases and 6 bases, with 6 bases remaining between them. CDR1 is PRHDT, CDR2 FYEKMQ, per germline (reference sequence). CDR3 amino acids: CASSFRFQPQHF. The CDR3 DNA reads TGTGCCAGCAGCTTCAGGTTTCAGCCCCAGCATTTT.

This clonotype was detected only a few times. The V call is TRBV3-1, the J call TRBJ2-1; 11 bases align to TRBD2. The CDR3 extends over 15 amino acids. Germline values: CDR1 LGHDT, CDR2 YNNKEL (reference sequence). The trim removed 6 bases at V and 2 bases at J, leaving 3 bases unmatched. In nucleotides, the CDR3 is TGTGCCAGCAGGTTTAGCGGGAGGGCCTACAATGAGCAGTTCTTC. It specifies CASRFSGRAYNEQFF.

The gene calls are TRBV12-3 or TRBV12-4 and TRBJ2-2; D call uncertain. The V gene lost 2 bases and the J gene lost 8 bases, with 3 bases spanning the gap. This CDR3 region has 11 residues. CDR3 nucleotide sequence: TGTGCCAGCAGTTTAAGGGGGGAGCTGTTTTTT. Residues: CASSLRGELFF.

V is TRBV9 and J is TRBJ1-1, with a tentative D call TRBD1 (5 bases). The germline V gene has CDR1 SGDLS and CDR2 YYNGEE. The CDR3 totals 14 residues. Trimming took 0 bases from V and 0 from J, leaving 6 bases between them. CDR3 amino acids: CASSVAGLNTEAFF. The CDR3 coding sequence is TGTGCCAGCAGCGTAGCAGGGTTGAACACTGAAGCTTTCTTT. The variable domain in full, completed from reference TRBV9 and TRBJ1-1, reads DSGVTQTPKHLITATGQRVTLRCSPRSGDLSVYWYQQSLDQGLQFLIQYYNGEERAKGNILERFSAQQFPDLHSELNLSSLELGDSALYFCASSVAGLNTEAFFGQGTRLTVV.

This clonotype was picked up many times. This chain connects TRBV18 to TRBJ1-5; D is unresolved. Trimming took 2 bases from V and 5 from J, leaving 10 bases between them. The CDR3 sequence is 14 residues long. Germline V gives CDR1 KGHSH, CDR2 LQKENI. The CDR3 DNA follows: TGTGCCAGCTCACCATTGGCCGGTGATCAGCCCCAGCATTTT. This gives the protein CASSPLAGDQPQHF.

The chain has TRBV5-1 and TRBJ2-5, with TRBD2 identical over 8 bases. The trim removed 4 bases at V and 5 bases at J, leaving 7 bases unmatched. Germline CDR1 and CDR2: SGHRS and YFSETQ. The CDR3 is 14 residues long. CDR3 protein: CASSTGRAMETQYF. CDR3 sequence (DNA): TGCGCCAGCAGCACCGGGAGGGCCATGGAGACCCAGTACTTC.

The chain has TRBV11-2 and TRBJ2-3, with 9 bases that match TRBD2. The ends lost 5 bases at V and 5 bases at J; junction bases unmatched: 11. The length of the CDR3 is 16 residues. CDR1 is SGHAT and CDR2 is FQNNGV in the germline V gene. The chain's CDR3 is CASSPLGGGGLDTQYF. The CDR3 nucleotides read TGTGCCAGCAGCCCACTGGGCGGGGGGGGACTAGATACGCAGTATTTT.

This clonotype was seen repeatedly, ten times or more. The conserved closing phenylalanine or tryptophan is absent in this CDR3, likely reflecting a read error. The limits of the CDR3 on the DNA are not certain, so only TCRdb's listed CDR3 is given. The V call is TRBV9, the J call TRBJ1-6; whether TRBD1, the table's D call, matches the DNA was not checked. Germline V gene lookup returns CDR1 SGDLS and CDR2 YYNGEE. The CDR3 totals 8 residues, both ends included. This CDR3 is CASSNGQD.

This clonotype was found a few times. This sequence joins TRBV10-3 and TRBJ2-7; D not certain. Germline lookup yields CDR1 ENHRY and CDR2 SYGVKD. The germline V and J ends were trimmed by 4 bases and 1 base, with 8 bases remaining between them. CDR3 length equals 13 residues. CDR3 sequence: CAISGGKSYEQYF. The CDR3, as DNA: TGTGCCATCAGTGGAGGCAAATCCTACGAGCAGTACTTC.

This clonotype was seen ten or more times. J is TRBJ2-3 and V is TRBV20-1; 8 nucleotides line up with TRBD2. Germline V gene data show CDR1 as DFQATT and CDR2 as SNEGSKA (reference sequence). V lost 4 bases and J lost 2; bases outside the gene matches: 8. The CDR3 spans 15 residues. CDR3 DNA sequence: TGCAGTGCTACGCCGGGACTAGTAGTCACAGATACGCAGTATTTT. Protein product: CSATPGLVVTDTQYF.

This clonotype has a count of ten or more. The rearrangement uses TRBV27 and TRBJ1-2; D is undetermined. Trimming shortened V by 5 bases and J by 2 bases, and 12 bases separated the two germline ends. The CDR3 consists of 14 residues. CDR1 and CDR2 (germline): MNHEY, SMNVEV (reference sequence). The chain's CDR3 is CASSEAPENYGYTF. The CDR3 region has the DNA TGTGCCAGCAGTGAGGCGCCGGAAAACTATGGCTACACCTTC.

In this sample, this clonotype turned up a few times. The chain recombines TRBV6-5 with TRBJ1-5; D gene ambiguous. Per the germline V gene, CDR1 is MNHEY and CDR2 is SVGAGI. Deletions cut 4 bases from V and 2 bases from J, with 15 bases between. The CDR3 contains 16 residues. The CDR3 protein is CASSLLWERGNQPQHF. CDR3 bases: TGTGCCAGCAGTTTGCTCTGGGAGAGAGGCAATCAGCCCCAGCATTTT.

The chain has TRBV28 and TRBJ2-3, with D uncertain. This CDR3 comprises 11 residues. V was pared by 3 bases and J by 4 bases, with 2 bases between. Germline-derived CDR1 and CDR2 are MDHEN and SYDVKM. The CDR3 nucleotides are TGTGCCAGCAGTTTGCCAGATACGCAGTATTTT. As protein: CASSLPDTQYF.

The chain combines TRBV19 with TRBJ1-5; D remains unclear. CDR3 size: 15 residues. Trimming removed 8 bases from V and 2 bases from J, with 16 bases in between. Germline CDR1 reads LNHDA; CDR2 reads SQIVND (reference sequence). The CDR3 DNA reads as TGTGCCAGTGACGACCGGCGGGGTCGCAATCAGCCCCAGCATTTT. It is translated as CASDDRRGRNQPQHF.

This clonotype occurred many times. The chain is built from TRBV5-1 and TRBJ2-3; TRBD1 is a possible D gene (5 bases). The CDR3 runs 15 residues. The V gene's germline CDR1 is SGHRS and CDR2 YFSETQ. Trimming left V 1 base short and J 1 base short, with 10 bases between. The CDR3 nucleotides are TGCGCCAGCAGCTTGTTGGTAGGGGGCACAGATACGCAGTATTTT. Translation gives CASSLLVGGTDTQYF.

This clonotype appeared many times. The junction departs from germline at one end; a sequencing error may be responsible. J is TRBJ2-1 and V is TRBV29-1, with D tentatively TRBD1 (5 bases). CDR1 is SQVTM, CDR2 ANQGSEA, per germline. The CDR3 extends over 12 amino acids. The CDR3 DNA reads as TGTGTAGCAGGGATGGGCAACAATGAGCAGTTCTTC. Amino acid sequence: CVAGMGNNEQFF.

This clonotype came up many times. The CDR3 protein is CAISLMPSQETQYF. CDR3 in DNA: TGTGCCATCAGTCTAATGCCCTCCCAAGAGACCCAGTACTTC. The V gene is TRBV10-3, the J gene TRBJ2-5, with D uncertain. In germline, CDR1 is ENHRY, CDR2 SYGVKD. The CDR3 totals 14 residues. Trimming removed 5 bases from V and 1 base from J, with 11 bases in between.

This clonotype was seen a handful of times. The chain recombines TRBV30 with TRBJ1-1; D remains ambiguous. Germline V gives CDR1 GTSNPN, CDR2 SVGIG (reference sequence). V lost 5 bases and J lost 11, with 18 bases in between. The CDR3 totals 12 residues. The CDR3 sequence: CAWDDMEYEAFF. The CDR3 bases are TGTGCCTGGGACGACATGGAGTACGAGGCTTTCTTT.

This clonotype was observed a few times. The J gene is TRBJ1-1, the V gene TRBV12-3 or TRBV12-4, with 9 bases that match TRBD1. The CDR3 is 15 residues long. J gave up 4 bases and V 6 bases, and 9 bases lay outside the gene matches. CDR3 in DNA: TGTGCCAGCAGAACTCTCGACAGGGGGGGCACTGAAGCTTTCTTT. The encoded protein is CASRTLDRGGTEAFF.

In its sample, this clonotype was seen many times. As DNA, the CDR3 is TGTGCCAGCAGCCACACCTCCCACGGGTCCCCCTACGAGCAGTACTTC. Protein: CASSHTSHGSPYEQYF. V usage is TRBV3-1 and J usage is TRBJ2-7, with D unresolved. Trimming stripped 3 bases from V and 2 bases from J, with 17 bases between. This CDR3 has 16 residues. The V gene's germline CDR1 is LGHDT and CDR2 YNNKEL (reference sequence).

The V gene is TRBV12-3 or TRBV12-4, the J gene TRBJ2-2, with TRBD1 matching over 9 bases. The CDR3 has 16 residues. J lost 3 bases, V lost 1 base, and 3 bases had no gene match. Here the CDR3 reads CASSLGDRVYTGELFF. The CDR3 region has the DNA TGTGCCAGCAGTTTAGGGGACAGGGTCTACACCGGGGAGCTGTTTTTT.

There are a few counts of this clonotype. The gene calls are TRBV12-3 or TRBV12-4 and TRBJ1-4; maybe TRBD1 (6 bases). This CDR3 has 14 amino acids. V was shortened by 5 bases and J by 7 bases, with 14 bases between the two germline ends. CDR3 in DNA: TGTGCCAGCAGTGTACAGGGAGTAGGTGAAAAACTGTTTTTT. This translates into CASSVQGVGEKLFF.